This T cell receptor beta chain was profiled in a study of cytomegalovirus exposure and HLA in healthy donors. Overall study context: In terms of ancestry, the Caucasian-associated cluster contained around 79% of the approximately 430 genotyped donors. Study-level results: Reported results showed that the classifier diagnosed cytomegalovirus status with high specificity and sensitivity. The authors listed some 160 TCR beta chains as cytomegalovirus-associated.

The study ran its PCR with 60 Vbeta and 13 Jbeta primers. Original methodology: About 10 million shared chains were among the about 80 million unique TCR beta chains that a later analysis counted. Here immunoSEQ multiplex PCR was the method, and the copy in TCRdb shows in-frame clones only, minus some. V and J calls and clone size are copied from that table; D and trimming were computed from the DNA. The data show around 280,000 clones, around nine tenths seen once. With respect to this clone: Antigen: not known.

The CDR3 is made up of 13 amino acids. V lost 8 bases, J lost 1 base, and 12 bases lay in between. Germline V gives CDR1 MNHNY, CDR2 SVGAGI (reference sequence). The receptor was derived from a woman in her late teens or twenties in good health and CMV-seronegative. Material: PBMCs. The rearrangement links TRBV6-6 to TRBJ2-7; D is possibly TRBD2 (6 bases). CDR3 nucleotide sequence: TGTGCCAGCGCGGGGCAGACGTCCTACGAGCAGTACTTC. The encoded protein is CASAGQTSYEQYF.